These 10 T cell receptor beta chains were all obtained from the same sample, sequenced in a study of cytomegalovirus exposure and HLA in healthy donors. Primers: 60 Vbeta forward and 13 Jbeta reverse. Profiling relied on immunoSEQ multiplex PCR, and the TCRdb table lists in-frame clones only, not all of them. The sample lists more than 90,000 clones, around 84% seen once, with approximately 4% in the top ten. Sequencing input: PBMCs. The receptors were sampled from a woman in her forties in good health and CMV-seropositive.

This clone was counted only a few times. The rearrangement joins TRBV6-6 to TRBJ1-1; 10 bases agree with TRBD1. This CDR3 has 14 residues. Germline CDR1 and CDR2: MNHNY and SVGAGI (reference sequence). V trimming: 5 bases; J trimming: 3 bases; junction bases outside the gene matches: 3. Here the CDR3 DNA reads TGTGCCAGCAGTCGACAGGGGGCCTACACTGAAGCTTTCTTT. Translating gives CASSRQGAYTEAFF.

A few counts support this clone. CDR3 in amino acids: CASSFSLLIYGYTF. CDR3 bases: TGTGCCAGCAGTTTTTCACTGTTGATCTATGGCTACACCTTC. This chain connects TRBV28 to TRBJ1-2; no clear D gene. V lost 3 bases to trimming and J lost 4 bases, with 12 bases between them. The CDR3 totals 14 residues. From germline, CDR1 is MDHEN and CDR2 SYDVKM.

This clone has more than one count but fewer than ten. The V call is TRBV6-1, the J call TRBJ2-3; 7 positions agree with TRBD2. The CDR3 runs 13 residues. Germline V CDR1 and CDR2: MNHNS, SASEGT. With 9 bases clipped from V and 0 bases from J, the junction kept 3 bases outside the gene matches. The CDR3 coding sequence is TGTGCCAGTAAGCGGGGAAGCACAGATACGCAGTATTTT. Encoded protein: CASKRGSTDTQYF.

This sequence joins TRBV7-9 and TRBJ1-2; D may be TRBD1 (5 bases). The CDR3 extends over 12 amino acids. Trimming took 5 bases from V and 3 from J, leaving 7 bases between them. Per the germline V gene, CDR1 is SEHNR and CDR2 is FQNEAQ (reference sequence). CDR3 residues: CASSPGYYGYTF. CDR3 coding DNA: TGTGCCAGCAGCCCAGGGTACTATGGCTACACCTTC.

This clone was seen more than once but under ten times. CDR3 nucleotide sequence: TGTGCCAGCAGGTCACAGGGGAGTAGCACAGATACGCAGTATTTT. Translated: CASRSQGSSTDTQYF. The V gene is TRBV5-4, the J gene TRBJ2-3; 7 positions agree with TRBD1. With 5 bases clipped from V and 0 bases from J, the junction kept 6 bases outside the gene matches. Germline CDR1 SGHNT, CDR2 YYREEE (reference sequence). The CDR3 covers 15 residues. Full variable domain (remainder filled in from reference TRBV5-4 and TRBJ2-3): ETGVTQSPTHLIKTRGQQVTLRCSSQSGHNTVSWYQQALGQGPQFIFQYYREEENGRGNFPPRFSGLQFPNYSSELNVNALELDDSALYLCASRSQGSSTDTQYFGPGTRLTVL.

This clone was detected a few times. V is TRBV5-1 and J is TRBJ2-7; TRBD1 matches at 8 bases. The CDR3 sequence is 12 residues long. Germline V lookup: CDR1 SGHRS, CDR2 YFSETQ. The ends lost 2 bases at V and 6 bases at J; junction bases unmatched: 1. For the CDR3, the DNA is TGCGCCAGCAGCTTCGGACAGGGCGAGCAGTACTTC. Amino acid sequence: CASSFGQGEQYF.

CDR3 in amino acids: CASSLVLGGAKNIQYF. The CDR3 nucleotides read TGCGCCAGCAGCTTGGTACTGGGAGGAGCCAAAAACATTCAGTACTTC. The V gene is TRBV5-1, the J gene TRBJ2-4; TRBD2 is a possible D gene (6 bases). CDR3 size: 16 residues. Trimming left V 0 bases short and J 0 bases short, with 10 bases between. Germline CDR1 reads SGHRS; CDR2 reads YFSETQ.

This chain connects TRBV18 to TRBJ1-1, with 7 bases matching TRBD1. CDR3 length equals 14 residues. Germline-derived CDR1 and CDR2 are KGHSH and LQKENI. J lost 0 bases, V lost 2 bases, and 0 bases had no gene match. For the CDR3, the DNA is TGTGCCAGCTCACCAGACAGGGTGAACACTGAAGCTTTCTTT. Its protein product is CASSPDRVNTEAFF.

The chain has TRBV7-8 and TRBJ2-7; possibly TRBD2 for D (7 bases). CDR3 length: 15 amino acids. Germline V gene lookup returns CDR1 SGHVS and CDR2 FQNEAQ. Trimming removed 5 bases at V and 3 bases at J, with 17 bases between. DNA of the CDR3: TGTGCCAGCAGCCTAGAGGGGGGGGGTATCTACGAGCAGTACTTC. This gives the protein CASSLEGGGIYEQYF.

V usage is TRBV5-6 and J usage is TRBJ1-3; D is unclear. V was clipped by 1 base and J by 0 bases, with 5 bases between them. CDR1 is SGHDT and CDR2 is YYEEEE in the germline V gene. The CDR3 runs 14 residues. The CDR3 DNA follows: TGTGCCAGCAGCTTGACGGGCTCTGGAAACACCATATATTTT. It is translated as CASSLTGSGNTIYF.